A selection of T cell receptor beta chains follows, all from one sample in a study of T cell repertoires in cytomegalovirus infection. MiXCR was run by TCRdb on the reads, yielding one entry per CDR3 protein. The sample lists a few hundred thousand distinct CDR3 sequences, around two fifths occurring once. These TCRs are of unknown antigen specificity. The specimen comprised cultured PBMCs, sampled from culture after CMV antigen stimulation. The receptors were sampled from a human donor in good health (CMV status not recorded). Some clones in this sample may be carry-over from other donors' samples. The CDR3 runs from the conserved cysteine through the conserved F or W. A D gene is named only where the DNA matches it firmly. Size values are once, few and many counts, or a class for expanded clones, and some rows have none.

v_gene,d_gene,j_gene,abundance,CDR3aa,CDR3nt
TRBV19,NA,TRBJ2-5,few,CASSKQRQETQYF,TGTGCCAGTAGTAAGCAGCGCCAAGAGACCCAGTACTTC
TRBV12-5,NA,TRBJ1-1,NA,CASEDRGANTEAFF,TGTGCTAGTGAAGACCGGGGGGCGAACACTGAAGCTTTCTTT
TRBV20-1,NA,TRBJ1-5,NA,CSARGGYLNQPQHF,TGCAGTGCTCGGGGGGGCTACCTCAATCAGCCCCAGCATTTT
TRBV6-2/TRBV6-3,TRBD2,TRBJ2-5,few,CASSYPLLALTQETQYF,TGTGCCAGCAGTTACCCCCTACTAGCGCTTACCCAAGAGACCCAGTACTTC
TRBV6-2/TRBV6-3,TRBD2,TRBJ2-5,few,CASSYPLLAGGQETQYF,TGTGCCAGCAGTTACCCATTACTAGCGGGGGGCCAAGAGACCCAGTACTTC
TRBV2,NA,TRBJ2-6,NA,CASSADGDSGANVLTF,TGTGCCAGCAGTGCGGACGGGGACTCTGGGGCCAACGTCCTGACTTTC
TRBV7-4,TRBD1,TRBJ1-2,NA,CASSPLTITGTGYGYTF,TGTGCCAGCAGCCCGCTCACGATTACCGGGACAGGGTATGGCTACACCTTC
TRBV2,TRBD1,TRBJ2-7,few,CASSGQGRNYEQYF,TGTGCCAGCAGTGGACAGGGAAGGAACTACGAGCAGTACTTC
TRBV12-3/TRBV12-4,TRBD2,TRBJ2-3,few,CASRERGGNTDTQYF,TGTGCCAGCAGGGAGCGGGGGGGCAACACAGATACGCAGTATTTT
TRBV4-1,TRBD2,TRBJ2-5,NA,CASSRHDSGGGGETQYF,TGTGCCAGCAGCCGACACGATAGCGGGGGAGGAGGAGAGACCCAGTACTTC
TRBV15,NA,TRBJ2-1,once,CATSRDPFLGNEQFF,TGTGCCACCAGCAGAGATCCCTTTTTGGGTAATGAGCAGTTCTTC
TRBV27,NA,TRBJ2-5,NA,CASSLFGLGSQETQYF,TGTGCCAGCAGTTTATTCGGGCTGGGGTCCCAAGAGACCCAGTACTTC
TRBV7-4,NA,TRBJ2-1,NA,CASSWMDEQLF,TGTGCCAGCAGCTGGATGGATGAGCAGTTGTTC
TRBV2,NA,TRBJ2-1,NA,CASSASGVEQFF,TGTGCCAGCAGTGCTTCAGGGGTGGAGCAGTTCTTC
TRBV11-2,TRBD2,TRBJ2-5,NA,CASSKGLAGVAGETQYF,TGTGCCAGCAGCAAAGGACTAGCGGGAGTTGCCGGGGAGACCCAGTACTTC
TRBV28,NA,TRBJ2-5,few,CASSEPPLEGTQETQYF,TGTGCCAGCAGTGAACCCCCGTTAGAGGGGACACAAGAGACCCAGTACTTC
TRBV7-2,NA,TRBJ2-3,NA,CASSWRAAEGRDTQYF,TGTGCCAGCAGCTGGCGGGCAGCGGAGGGGAGAGATACGCAGTATTTT
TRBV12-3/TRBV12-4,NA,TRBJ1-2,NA,CASSSQRSYGYTF,TGTGCCAGCAGTTCCCAGAGGTCCTATGGCTACACCTTC
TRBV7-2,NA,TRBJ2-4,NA,CASSLLSEKQYF,TGTGCCAGCAGCTTATTATCCGAGAAACAGTACTTC
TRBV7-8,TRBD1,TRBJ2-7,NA,CASSSRTGGQDEQYF,TGTGCCAGCAGCTCGCGGACAGGGGGCCAGGACGAGCAGTACTTC
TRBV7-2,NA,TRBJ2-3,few,CASSWLTSTDTQYF,TGTGCCAGCAGCTGGTTGACTAGCACAGATACGCAGTATTTT
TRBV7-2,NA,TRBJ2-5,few,CASSPDPMETQYF,TGTGCCAGCAGCCCAGACCCCATGGAGACCCAGTACTTC
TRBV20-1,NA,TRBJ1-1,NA,CSATDRLNTEAFF,TGCAGTGCTACTGACAGGTTGAACACTGAAGCTTTCTTT
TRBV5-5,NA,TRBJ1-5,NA,CASSLEVRYSNQPQHF,TGTGCCAGCAGCTTGGAAGTGCGGTATAGCAATCAGCCCCAGCATTTT
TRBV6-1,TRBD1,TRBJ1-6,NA,CASSEGDRGFTPLHF,TGTGCCAGCAGTGAAGGAGACAGGGGTTTCACACCCCTCCACTTT
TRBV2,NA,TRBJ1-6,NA,CASSESVLNSPLHF,TGTGCCAGCAGTGAGAGCGTCCTGAATTCACCCCTCCACTTT
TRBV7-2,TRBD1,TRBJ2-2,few,CASSQRPGTGPAGELFF,TGTGCCAGCAGCCAACGTCCCGGGACAGGGCCGGCCGGGGAGCTGTTTTTT
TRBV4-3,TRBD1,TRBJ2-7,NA,CASSLSQGYEQYF,TGCGCCAGCAGCCTTTCACAGGGGTACGAGCAGTACTTC
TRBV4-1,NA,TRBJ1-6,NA,CASSQVPGDNSPLHF,TGCGCCAGCAGCCAAGTTCCGGGGGACAATTCACCCCTCCACTTT
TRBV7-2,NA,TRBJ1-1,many,CASRPTGNTEAFF,TGTGCCAGCAGGCCGACAGGGAACACTGAAGCTTTCTTT
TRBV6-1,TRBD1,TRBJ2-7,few,CASSRQGAGYEQYF,TGTGCCAGCAGTCGACAGGGGGCGGGATACGAGCAGTACTTC
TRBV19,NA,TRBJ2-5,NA,CASSSQAMQETQYF,TGTGCCAGTAGTTCGCAAGCAATGCAGGAGACCCAGTACTTC
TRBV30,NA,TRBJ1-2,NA,CACMGSTF,TGTGCCTGTATGGGGAGTACCTTC
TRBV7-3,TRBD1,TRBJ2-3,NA,CASSQTGGSDTQYF,TGTGCCAGCAGCCAGACAGGGGGCTCAGATACGCAGTATTTT
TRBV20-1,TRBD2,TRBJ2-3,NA,CSARRPGLATDTQYF,TGCAGTGCAAGACGACCGGGACTAGCAACCGATACGCAGTATTTT
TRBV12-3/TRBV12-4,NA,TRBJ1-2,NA,CASSPVDHGYTF,TGTGCCAGCAGTCCTGTGGACCATGGCTACACCTTC
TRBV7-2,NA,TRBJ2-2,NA,CALLLDPGSTGELFF,TGTGCCTTACTCCTTGACCCGGGAAGTACCGGGGAGCTGTTTTTT
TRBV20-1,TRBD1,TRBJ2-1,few,CSAGTVNYNEQFF,TGCAGTGCTGGGACAGTGAATTACAATGAGCAGTTCTTC
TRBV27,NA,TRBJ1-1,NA,CASRTLGTVELAFF,TGTGCCAGCAGGACACTCGGGACCGTAGAGTTGGCTTTCTTT
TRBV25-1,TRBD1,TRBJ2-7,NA,CASSESGTAYEQYF,TGTGCCAGCAGTGAATCGGGGACAGCCTACGAGCAGTACTTC
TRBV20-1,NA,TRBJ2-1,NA,CSQGDYNEQFF,TGCAGCCAGGGAGACTACAATGAGCAGTTCTTC
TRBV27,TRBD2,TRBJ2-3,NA,CASSLRSGRITDTQYF,TGTGCCAGCAGTCTTAGAAGCGGGAGGATCACAGATACGCAGTATTTT
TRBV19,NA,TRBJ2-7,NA,CASSIAGTSYEQYF,TGTGCCAGTAGTATAGCAGGAACATCCTACGAGCAGTACTTC
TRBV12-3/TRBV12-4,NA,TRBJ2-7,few,CASASERTTYYEQYF,TGTGCCAGCGCCTCTGAGCGGACGACTTACTACGAGCAGTACTTC
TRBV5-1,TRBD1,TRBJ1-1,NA,CASRLTGEGTEAFF,TGCGCCAGCAGATTAACAGGGGAAGGGACTGAAGCTTTCTTT
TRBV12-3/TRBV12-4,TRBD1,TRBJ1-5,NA,CASSLRTGDYQPQHF,TGTGCCAGCAGTTTGAGGACAGGGGACTATCAGCCCCAGCATTTT
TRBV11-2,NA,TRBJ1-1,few,CASSPRQITEAFF,TGTGCCAGCAGCCCCCGACAGATAACTGAAGCTTTCTTT
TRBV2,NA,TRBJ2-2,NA,CASSGENTGELFF,TGTGCCAGCAGTGGGGAGAACACCGGGGAGCTGTTTTTT
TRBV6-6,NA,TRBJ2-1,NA,CASNSGQYNEQFF,TGTGCCAGCAATAGCGGACAATACAATGAGCAGTTCTTC
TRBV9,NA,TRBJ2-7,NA,CASSPRPQGGSYEQYF,TGTGCCAGCAGCCCCCGGCCGCAGGGGGGATCATACGAGCAGTACTTC